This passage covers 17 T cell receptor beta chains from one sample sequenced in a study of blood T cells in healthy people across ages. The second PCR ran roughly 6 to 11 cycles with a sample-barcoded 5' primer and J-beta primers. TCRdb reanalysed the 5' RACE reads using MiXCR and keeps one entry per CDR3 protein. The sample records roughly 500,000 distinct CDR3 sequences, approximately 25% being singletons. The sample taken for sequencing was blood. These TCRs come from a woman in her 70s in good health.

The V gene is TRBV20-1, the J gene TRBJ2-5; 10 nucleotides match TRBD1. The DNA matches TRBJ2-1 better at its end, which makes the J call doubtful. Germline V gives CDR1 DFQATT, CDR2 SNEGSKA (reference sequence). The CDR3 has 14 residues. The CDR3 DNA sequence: TGCAGTGCCGAGGACAGGGGGGCTACAATTGAGCAGTTCTTC. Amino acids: CSAEDRGATIEQFF.

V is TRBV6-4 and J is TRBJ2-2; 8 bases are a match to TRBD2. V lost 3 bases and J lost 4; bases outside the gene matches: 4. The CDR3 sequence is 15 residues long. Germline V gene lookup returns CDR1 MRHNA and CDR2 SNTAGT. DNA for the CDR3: TGTGCCAGCAGTGATCGGGGGGGCCTCACCGGGGAGCTGTTTTTT. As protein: CASSDRGGLTGELFF.

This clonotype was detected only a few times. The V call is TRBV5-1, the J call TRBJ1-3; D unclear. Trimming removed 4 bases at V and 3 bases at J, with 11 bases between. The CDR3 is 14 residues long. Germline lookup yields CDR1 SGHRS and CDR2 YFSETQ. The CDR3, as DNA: TGCGCCAGCAGCGACCCCGAGGGTGGAAACACCATATATTTT. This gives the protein CASSDPEGGNTIYF. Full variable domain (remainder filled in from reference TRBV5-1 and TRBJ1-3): KAGVTQTPRYLIKTRGQQVTLSCSPISGHRSVSWYQQTPGQGLQFLFEYFSETQRNKGNFPGRFSGRQFSNSRSEMNVSTLELGDSALYLCASSDPEGGNTIYFGEGSWLTVV.

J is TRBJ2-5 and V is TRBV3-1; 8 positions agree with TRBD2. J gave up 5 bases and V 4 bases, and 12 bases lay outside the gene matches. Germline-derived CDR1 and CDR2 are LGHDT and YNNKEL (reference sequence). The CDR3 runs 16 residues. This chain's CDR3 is CASSPKVAGLEETQYF. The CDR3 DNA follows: TGTGCCAGCAGCCCAAAGGTAGCGGGGCTGGAGGAGACCCAGTACTTC.

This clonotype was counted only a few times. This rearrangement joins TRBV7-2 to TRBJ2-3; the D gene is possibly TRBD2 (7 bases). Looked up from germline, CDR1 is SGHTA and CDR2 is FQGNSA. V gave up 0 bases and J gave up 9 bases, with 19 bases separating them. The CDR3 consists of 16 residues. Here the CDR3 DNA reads TGTGCCAGCAGCTTAGCTAGGGTGGGGGCCGGGGGGACGCAGTATTTT. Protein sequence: CASSLARVGAGGTQYF.

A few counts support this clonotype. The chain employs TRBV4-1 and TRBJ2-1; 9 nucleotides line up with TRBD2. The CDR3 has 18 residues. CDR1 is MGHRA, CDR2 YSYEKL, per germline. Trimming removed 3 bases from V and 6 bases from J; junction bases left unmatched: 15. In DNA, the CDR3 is TGCGCCAGCAGCCAGGCCCTCGGACTAGCGCGGGGCCGCAATGAGCAGTTCTTC. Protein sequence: CASSQALGLARGRNEQFF.

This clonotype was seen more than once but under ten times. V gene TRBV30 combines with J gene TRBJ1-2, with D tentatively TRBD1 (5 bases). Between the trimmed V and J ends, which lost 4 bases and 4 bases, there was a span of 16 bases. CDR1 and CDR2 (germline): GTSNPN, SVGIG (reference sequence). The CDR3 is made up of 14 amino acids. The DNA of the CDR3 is TGTGCCTGGACAGGGCCCCTCCACTCCTATGGCTACACCTTC. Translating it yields CAWTGPLHSYGYTF.

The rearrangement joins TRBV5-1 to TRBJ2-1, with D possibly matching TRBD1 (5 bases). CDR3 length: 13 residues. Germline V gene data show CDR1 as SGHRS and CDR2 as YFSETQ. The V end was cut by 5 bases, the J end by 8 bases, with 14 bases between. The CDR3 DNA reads TGCGCCAGCAGTTGGTCAGGGATCTATGAGCAGTTCTTC. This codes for CASSWSGIYEQFF.

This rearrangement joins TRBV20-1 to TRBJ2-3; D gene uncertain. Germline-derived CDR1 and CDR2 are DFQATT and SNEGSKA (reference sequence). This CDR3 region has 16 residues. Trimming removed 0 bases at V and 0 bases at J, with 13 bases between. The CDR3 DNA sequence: TGCAGTGCTAGAGATCCTGGGCGGTCTAGCACAGATACGCAGTATTTT. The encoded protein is CSARDPGRSSTDTQYF.

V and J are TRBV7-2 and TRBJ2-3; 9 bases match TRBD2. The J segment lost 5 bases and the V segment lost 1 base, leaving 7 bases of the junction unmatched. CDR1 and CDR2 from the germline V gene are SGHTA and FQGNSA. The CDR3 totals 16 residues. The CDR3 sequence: CASSLVVAGERDTQYF. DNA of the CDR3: TGTGCCAGCAGCTTAGTAGTAGCGGGGGAGCGAGATACGCAGTATTTT.

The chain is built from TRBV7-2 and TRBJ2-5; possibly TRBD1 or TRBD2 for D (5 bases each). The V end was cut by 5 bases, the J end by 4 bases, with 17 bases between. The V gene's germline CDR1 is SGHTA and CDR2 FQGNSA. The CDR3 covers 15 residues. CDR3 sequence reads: CASSIQGPGVETQYF. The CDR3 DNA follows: TGTGCCAGCAGCATTCAGGGACCCGGGGTAGAGACCCAGTACTTC.

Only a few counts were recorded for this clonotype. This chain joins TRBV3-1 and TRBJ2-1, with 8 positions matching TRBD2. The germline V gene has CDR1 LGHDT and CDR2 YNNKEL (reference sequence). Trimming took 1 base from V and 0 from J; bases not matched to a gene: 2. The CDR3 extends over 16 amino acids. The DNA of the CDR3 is TGTGCCAGCAGCCAAGGTCTAGCGGGCTCCTACAATGAGCAGTTCTTC. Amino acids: CASSQGLAGSYNEQFF.

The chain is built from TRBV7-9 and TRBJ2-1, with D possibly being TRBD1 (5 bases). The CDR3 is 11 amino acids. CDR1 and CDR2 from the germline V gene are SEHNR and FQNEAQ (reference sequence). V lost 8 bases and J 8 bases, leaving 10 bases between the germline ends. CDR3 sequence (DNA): TGTGCCAGCTCCAGGGATGATGAGCAGTTCTTC. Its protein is CASSRDDEQFF.

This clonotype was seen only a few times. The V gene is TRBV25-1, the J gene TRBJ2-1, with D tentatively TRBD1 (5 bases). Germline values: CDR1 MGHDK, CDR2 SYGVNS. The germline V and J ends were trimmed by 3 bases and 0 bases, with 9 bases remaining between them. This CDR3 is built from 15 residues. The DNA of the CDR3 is TGTGCCAGCAGTGACTCAGGGCCCTCCTACAATGAGCAGTTCTTC. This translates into CASSDSGPSYNEQFF.

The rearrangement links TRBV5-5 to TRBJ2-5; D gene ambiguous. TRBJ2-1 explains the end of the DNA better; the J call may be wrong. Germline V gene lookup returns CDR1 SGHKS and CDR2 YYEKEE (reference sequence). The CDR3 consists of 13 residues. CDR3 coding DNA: TGTGCCAGCAGCTTGGCCCCTGCCTGGGAGCAGTTCTTC. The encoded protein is CASSLAPAWEQFF.

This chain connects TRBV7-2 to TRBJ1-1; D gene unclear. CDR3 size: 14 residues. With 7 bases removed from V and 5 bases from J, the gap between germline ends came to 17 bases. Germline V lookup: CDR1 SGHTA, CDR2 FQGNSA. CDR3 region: CASISWAGRTEAFF. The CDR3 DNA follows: TGTGCCAGCATTTCCTGGGCGGGGAGAACTGAAGCTTTCTTT. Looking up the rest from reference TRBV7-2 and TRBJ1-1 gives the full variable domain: GAGVSQSPSNKVTEKGKDVELRCDPISGHTALYWYRQSLGQGLEFLIYFQGNSAPDKSGLPSDRFSAERTGGSVSTLTIQRTQQEDSAVYLCASISWAGRTEAFFGQGTRLTVV.

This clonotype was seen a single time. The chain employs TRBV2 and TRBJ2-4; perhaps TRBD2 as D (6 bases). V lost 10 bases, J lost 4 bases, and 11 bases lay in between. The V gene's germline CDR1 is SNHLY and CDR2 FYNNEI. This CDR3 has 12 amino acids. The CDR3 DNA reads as TGTGCCAACCGACGGGAGAAAAACATTCAGTACTTC. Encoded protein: CANRREKNIQYF. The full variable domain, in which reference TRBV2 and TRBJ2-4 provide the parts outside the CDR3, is EPEVTQTPSHQVTQMGQEVILRCVPISNHLYFYWYRQILGQKVEFLVSFYNNEISEKSEIFDDQFSVERPDGSNFTLKIRSTKLEDSAMYFCANRREKNIQYFGAGTRLSVL.